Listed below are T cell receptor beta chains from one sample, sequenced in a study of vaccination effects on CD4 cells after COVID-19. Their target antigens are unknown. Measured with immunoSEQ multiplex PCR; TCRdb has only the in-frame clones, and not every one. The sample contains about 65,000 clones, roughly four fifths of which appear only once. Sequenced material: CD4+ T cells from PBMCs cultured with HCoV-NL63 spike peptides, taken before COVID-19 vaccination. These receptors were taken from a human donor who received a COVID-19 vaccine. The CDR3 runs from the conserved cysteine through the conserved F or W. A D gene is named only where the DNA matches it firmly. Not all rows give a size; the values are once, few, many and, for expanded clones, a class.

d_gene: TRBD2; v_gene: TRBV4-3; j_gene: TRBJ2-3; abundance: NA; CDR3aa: CASSHEGSSGGPDTQYF; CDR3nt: TGCGCCAGCAGCCACGAGGGGTCTAGCGGAGGCCCAGATACGCAGTATTTT
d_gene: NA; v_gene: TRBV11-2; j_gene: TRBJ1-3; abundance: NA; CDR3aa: CASSLAPRGPSGNTIYF; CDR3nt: TGTGCCAGCAGCTTAGCCCCTAGGGGCCCCTCTGGAAACACCATATATTTT
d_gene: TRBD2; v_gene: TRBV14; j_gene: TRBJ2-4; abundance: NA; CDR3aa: CASSQDPGGAKNIQYF; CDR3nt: TGTGCCAGCAGCCAAGATCCGGGGGGGGCCAAAAACATTCAGTACTTC
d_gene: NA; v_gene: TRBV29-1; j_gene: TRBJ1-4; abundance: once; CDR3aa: CSAQQGSYEKLFF; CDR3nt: TGCAGCGCCCAACAGGGAAGTTATGAAAAACTGTTTTTT
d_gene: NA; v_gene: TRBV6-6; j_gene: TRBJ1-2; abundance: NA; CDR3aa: CASVTGSNYGYTF; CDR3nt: TGTGCCAGTGTGACTGGGTCTAACTATGGCTACACCTTC
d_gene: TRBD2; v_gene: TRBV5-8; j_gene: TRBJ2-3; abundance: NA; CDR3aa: CASPGLAINVATDTQYF; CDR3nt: TGTGCCAGCCCTGGACTAGCAATAAACGTGGCAACGGATACGCAGTATTTT
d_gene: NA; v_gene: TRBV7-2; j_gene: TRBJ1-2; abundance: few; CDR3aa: CASSLGRATGYTF; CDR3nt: TGTGCCAGCAGCTTAGGCAGGGCCACTGGCTACACCTTC
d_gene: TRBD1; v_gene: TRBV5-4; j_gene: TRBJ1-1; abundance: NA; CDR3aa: CASPEGGTTEAFF; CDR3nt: TGTGCCAGCCCTGAAGGGGGCACCACTGAAGCTTTCTTT
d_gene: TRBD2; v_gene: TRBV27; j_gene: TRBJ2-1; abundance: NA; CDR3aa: CASSLLSGVLYNEQFF; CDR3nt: TGTGCCAGCAGTTTACTTAGCGGGGTCCTCTACAATGAGCAGTTCTTC
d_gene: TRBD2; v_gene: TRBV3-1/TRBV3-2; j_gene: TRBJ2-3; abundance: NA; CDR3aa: CASSRGGSTDTQYF; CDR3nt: TGTGCCAGCAGCCGCGGGGGGAGCACAGATACGCAGTATTTT
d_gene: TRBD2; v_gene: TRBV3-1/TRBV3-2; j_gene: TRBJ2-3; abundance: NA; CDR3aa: CASSQPGTSGGAGDTQYF; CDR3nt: TGTGCCAGCAGCCAACCCGGGACTAGCGGGGGGGCCGGCGATACGCAGTATTTT
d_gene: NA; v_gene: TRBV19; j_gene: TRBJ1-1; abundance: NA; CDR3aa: CASRSRGGHTEAFF; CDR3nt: TGTGCCAGTCGCTCACGGGGGGGCCACACTGAAGCTTTCTTT
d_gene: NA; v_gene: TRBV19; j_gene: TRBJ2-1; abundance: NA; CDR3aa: CASTGVSYNEQFF; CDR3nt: TGTGCCAGTACAGGGGTCTCCTACAATGAGCAGTTCTTC
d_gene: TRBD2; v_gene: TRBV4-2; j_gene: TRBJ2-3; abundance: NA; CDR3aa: CASSQDWSGNTDTQYF; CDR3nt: TGTGCCAGCAGCCAAGACTGGAGCGGGAACACAGATACGCAGTATTTT
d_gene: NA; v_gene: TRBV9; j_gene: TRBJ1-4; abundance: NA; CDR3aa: CASSGTANEKLFF; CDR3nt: TGTGCCAGCAGCGGGACGGCTAATGAAAAACTGTTTTTT
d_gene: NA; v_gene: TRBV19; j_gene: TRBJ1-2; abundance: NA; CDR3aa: CASREAWQGSNYGYTF; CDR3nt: TGTGCCAGTAGGGAGGCGTGGCAGGGGTCAAACTATGGCTACACCTTC
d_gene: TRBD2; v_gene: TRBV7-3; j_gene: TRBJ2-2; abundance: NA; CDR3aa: CASSRGGAGTGELFF; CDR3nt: TGTGCCAGCAGCCGCGGGGGGGCGGGCACCGGGGAGCTGTTTTTT
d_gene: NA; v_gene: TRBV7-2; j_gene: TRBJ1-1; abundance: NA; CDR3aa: CASSLTPASQGTEAFF; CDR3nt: TGTGCCAGCAGCTTAACCCCCGCGTCCCAGGGCACTGAAGCTTTCTTT
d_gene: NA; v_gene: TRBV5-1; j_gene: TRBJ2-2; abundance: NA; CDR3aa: CASSSYTNTGELFF; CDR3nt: TGCGCCAGCAGCTCATACACGAACACCGGGGAGCTGTTTTTT
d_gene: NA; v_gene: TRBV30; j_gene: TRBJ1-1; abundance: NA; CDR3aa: CAWSVWPGISEAFF; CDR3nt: TGTGCCTGGAGTGTATGGCCAGGGATTAGTGAAGCTTTCTTT
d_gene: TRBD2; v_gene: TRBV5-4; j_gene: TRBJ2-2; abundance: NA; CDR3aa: CASSPRGGALGTGELFF; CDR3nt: TGTGCCAGCAGCCCCCGGGGGGGGGCCCTTGGAACCGGGGAGCTGTTTTTT
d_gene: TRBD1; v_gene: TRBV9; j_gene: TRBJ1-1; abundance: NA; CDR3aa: CASSVTGETEAFF; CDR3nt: TGTGCCAGCAGCGTGACAGGGGAAACTGAAGCTTTCTTT
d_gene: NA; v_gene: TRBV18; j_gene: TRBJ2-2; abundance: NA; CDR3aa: CASSPRGSGGTGELFF; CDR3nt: TGTGCCAGCTCACCCCGCGGTAGCGGAGGCACCGGGGAGCTGTTTTTT
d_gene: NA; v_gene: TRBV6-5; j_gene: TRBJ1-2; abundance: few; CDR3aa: CASSYTRGGYTF; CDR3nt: TGTGCCAGCAGTTACACCAGGGGCGGCTACACCTTC
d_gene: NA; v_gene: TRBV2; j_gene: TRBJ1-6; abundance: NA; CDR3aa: CASSAAGTTSPLHF; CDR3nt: TGTGCCAGCAGTGCGGCAGGCACGACTTCACCCCTCCACTTT
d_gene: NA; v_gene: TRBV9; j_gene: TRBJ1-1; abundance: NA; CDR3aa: CASSPAGTPRDTEAFF; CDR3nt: TGTGCCAGCAGCCCCGCCGGGACCCCCAGGGACACTGAAGCTTTCTTT